The 14 T cell receptor beta chains presented below share a single source sample, sequenced in a study of T cells after yellow fever vaccination. From the 5' RACE reads, TCRdb called clonotypes with MiXCR, one entry per CDR3 protein. The table has about 13,000 distinct CDR3 sequences, roughly 4.9% seen once. Material: PBMCs, either bulk or a sorted T-cell subset (CD4+, CD8+, memory, or dextramer-sorted; not recorded which), obtained 45 days after the yellow fever booster vaccination. All receptors come from a young man who received the YFV17D yellow fever vaccine.

This chain links TRBV27 with TRBJ2-7; D is ambiguous. The V and J ends lost 5 bases and 3 bases respectively, with 14 bases between them. From germline, CDR1 is MNHEY and CDR2 SMNVEV (reference sequence). The CDR3 consists of 14 residues. The CDR3 region is CASSSLSGRYEQYF. In nucleotides, the CDR3 is TGTGCCAGCAGTAGCCTCTCCGGACGCTACGAGCAGTACTTC.

This clonotype occurred many times. The rearrangement links TRBV12-3 or TRBV12-4 to TRBJ2-2, with a weak D call TRBD1 (6 bases). The CDR3 length is 15 residues. V lost 4 bases and J 4 bases, leaving 13 bases between the germline ends. In DNA form, the CDR3 reads TGTGCCAGCAGTTCCCTTCTAGGGGGCACCGGGGAGCTGTTTTTT. It encodes CASSSLLGGTGELFF.

This clonotype was recorded many times. The chain is built from TRBV11-2 and TRBJ1-1; no firm D call. CDR1 and CDR2 from the germline V gene are SGHAT and FQNNGV. CDR3 length: 16 residues. V was cut by 5 bases and J by 0 bases, with 16 bases left in between. As DNA, the CDR3 is TGTGCCAGCAGCCCCCACTTAGGAGTGGTGAACACTGAAGCTTTCTTT. Its protein product is CASSPHLGVVNTEAFF. Looking up the rest from reference TRBV11-2 and TRBJ1-1 gives the full variable domain: EAGVAQSPRYKIIEKRQSVAFWCNPISGHATLYWYQQILGQGPKLLIQFQNNGVVDDSQLPKDRFSAERLKGVDSTLKIQPAKLEDSAVYLCASSPHLGVVNTEAFFGQGTRLTVV.

This clonotype was found many times. V usage is TRBV6-2 or TRBV6-3 and J usage is TRBJ2-2; 9 nucleotides agree with TRBD1. Germline V lookup: CDR1 MNHEY, CDR2 SVGEGT. The CDR3 is 15 residues long. Trimming cost V 6 bases and J 4 bases; bases outside gene matches: 6. The CDR3 region has the DNA TGTGCCAGCAGGACCGGGACAGGGCCCACCGGGGAGCTGTTTTTT. This sequence encodes CASRTGTGPTGELFF.

A note on this clonotype: This sequence may be a read error, since a much larger clone differs from it by one base. The CDR3 nucleotides read TGTTCCAGCAGCTTCCAGAGCAATCAGCCCCAGCATTTT. Its protein product is CSSSFQSNQPQHF. This chain uses TRBV11-2 with TRBJ1-5; D gene uncertain. The germline V gene encodes CDR1 SGHAT and CDR2 FQNNGV. This CDR3 is 13 amino acids long.

This clonotype was seen ten or more times. This chain joins TRBV7-9 and TRBJ2-5, with D uncertain. The CDR3 runs 14 residues. Germline loops: CDR1 SEHNR, CDR2 FQNEAQ (reference sequence). Trimming stripped 10 bases from V and 2 bases from J, with 17 bases between. CDR3 DNA: TGTGCCACAGTTCCGGACGTTAGGCAAGAGACCCAGTACTTC. It is translated as CATVPDVRQETQYF. The whole variable domain, remainder taken from reference TRBV7-9 and TRBJ2-5, is DTGVSQNPRHKITKRGQNVTFRCDPISEHNRLYWYRQTLGQGPEFLTYFQNEAQLEKSRLLSDRFSAERPKGSFSTLEIQRTEQGDSAMYLCATVPDVRQETQYFGPGTRLLVL.

This clonotype occurred many times. The J gene is TRBJ2-3, the V gene TRBV30; 9 bases agree with TRBD1. The germline V gene has CDR1 GTSNPN and CDR2 SVGIG (reference sequence). The J segment lost 4 bases and the V segment lost 2 bases, leaving 7 bases of the junction unmatched. The CDR3 is 15 residues long. This chain's CDR3 is CAWSLETGGADTQYF. The CDR3 DNA is TGTGCCTGGAGTCTCGAGACAGGGGGGGCAGATACGCAGTATTTT. The entire variable domain, with the rest obtained from reference TRBV30 and TRBJ2-3, is as follows: SQTIHQWPATLVQPVGSPLSLECTVEGTSNPNLYWYRQAAGRGLQLLFYSVGIGQISSEVPQNLSASRPQDRQFILSSKKLLLSDSGFYLCAWSLETGGADTQYFGPGTRLTVL.

This clonotype appeared many times. The chain links TRBV10-3 to TRBJ2-1; 9 bases are shared with TRBD2. The CDR3 is made up of 15 amino acids. Trimming took 10 bases from V and 8 from J; bases not matched to a gene: 15. CDR1 is ENHRY and CDR2 is SYGVKD in the germline V gene. Here the CDR3 reads CASTGGRAPVDEQFF. CDR3 DNA sequence: TGTGCCAGCACTGGCGGGAGGGCCCCAGTCGATGAGCAGTTCTTC.

This clonotype was picked up many times. The chain uses TRBV7-3 and TRBJ2-1; D may correspond to TRBD1 or TRBD2 (5 bases each). The CDR3 covers 16 residues. Trimming pared 2 bases from V and 0 bases from J, leaving 11 bases between. Germline assignment: CDR1 SGHTA and CDR2 FQGTGA. The CDR3 DNA reads TGTGCCAGCAGCTTATTGGGGGTCCGCTCCTACAATGAGCAGTTCTTC. Residues: CASSLLGVRSYNEQFF.

This clonotype has ten or more counts. The genes are TRBV6-5 and TRBJ1-1; D might be TRBD1 (5 bases). CDR3 size: 13 residues. Germline lookup yields CDR1 MNHEY and CDR2 SVGAGI. Trimming removed 6 bases at V and 1 base at J, with 9 bases between. CDR3 region: CASRNGQNTEAFF. Written as DNA, the CDR3 is TGTGCCAGCAGAAATGGACAGAACACTGAAGCTTTCTTT.

This clonotype was observed a single time. Written as DNA, the CDR3 is TGTGCCAGCAGTTTAAGAGGTGGTGGGGAGACCCAGTACTTC. The encoded protein is CASSLRGGGETQYF. This rearrangement joins TRBV28 to TRBJ2-5, with D hard to call. CDR3 length: 14 residues. CDR1 and CDR2 (germline): MDHEN, SYDVKM. Trimming took 2 bases from V and 5 from J, leaving 12 bases between them.

This clonotype has just a few counts. The chain uses TRBV12-3 or TRBV12-4 and TRBJ2-2, with 8 positions matching TRBD2. The CDR3 extends over 18 amino acids. V was clipped by 6 bases and J by 1 base; unmatched bases: 13. For the CDR3, the DNA is TGTGCCAGCAGATTTAGCGGGAACCACTATAAGAACACCGGGGAGCTGTTTTTT. The encoded protein is CASRFSGNHYKNTGELFF.

This clonotype was detected many times. The rearrangement joins TRBV12-3 or TRBV12-4 to TRBJ2-7; TRBD2 matches 8 bases. The CDR3 sequence is 18 residues long. V shed 5 bases, J shed 2 bases, and the junction held 17 bases outside the gene matches. CDR3 amino acids: CASSAGGGPRGAPYEQYF. The CDR3 coding sequence is TGTGCCAGCAGTGCGGGCGGGGGGCCTCGCGGGGCCCCCTACGAGCAGTACTTC.

This clonotype was seen many times. The V call is TRBV15, the J call TRBJ2-3; 12 positions agree with TRBD2. The CDR3 loop spans 17 amino acids. With V trimmed by 4 bases and J by 1 base, 6 bases remained unmatched. Germline V CDR1 and CDR2: LNHNV, YYDKDF (reference sequence). CDR3 in amino acids: CATSIPSGRGGTDTQYF. The CDR3 nucleotides read TGTGCCACCAGCATTCCTAGCGGGAGGGGGGGCACAGATACGCAGTATTTT.